The clone carrying this T cell receptor beta chain was recorded once. What it binds is unknown. This specimen belongs to a study of cytomegalovirus exposure and HLA in healthy donors. Overall study findings and caveats: Reportedly, cytomegalovirus status was diagnosed with high sensitivity and specificity. TCR beta V segments were, for the most part, productive about 87% or about 30% of the time in an earlier analysis.

This CDR3 has 17 residues. In germline, CDR1 is SGHDT, CDR2 YYEEEE. V shed 3 bases, J shed 0 bases, and the junction held 2 bases outside the gene matches. Primers: 60 Vbeta forward and 13 Jbeta reverse. Repertoires were generated with immunoSEQ multiplex PCR, while TCRdb's copy carries only in-frame clones and drops some. The table shows about 220,000 clones, with over 70% occurring only once. The clonotype was recovered from a boy aged 2-15 years in good health and CMV-seronegative. Material for sequencing was PBMCs. J is TRBJ2-6 and V is TRBV5-6; 11 bases align to TRBD1. The CDR3: CASSSGTGGSGANVLTF. As DNA, the CDR3 is TGTGCCAGCAGCTCCGGGACAGGGGGCTCTGGGGCCAACGTCCTGACTTTC.